A single sample is the source of the 4 T cell receptor beta chains below, sequenced in a study of post-analysis software for immune sequencing data. Study-wide results and caveats: With TRBV5-6, TRBV5-1 and TRBV20-1 included, several TRBV segments were more frequent in patients than in controls.

These receptors have no identified antigens. The TCR beta cDNA libraries contained unique molecular identifiers. Each CDR3 protein is one row after TCRdb ran MiXCR on the PCR reads. The sample includes 700,000 to 800,000 distinct CDR3 sequences, 25% to 30% seen only once; the top ten take 0.55% to 0.65%. Sequences were obtained from blood. The receptors were sampled from a girl aged 10-17 years with multiple sclerosis.

This clonotype was seen a handful of times. This CDR3 is CASSWWTGGAYEQYF. The CDR3 coding sequence is TGTGCCAGCAGCTGGTGGACAGGGGGCGCCTACGAGCAGTACTTC. This rearrangement joins TRBV5-6 to TRBJ2-7, with TRBD1 identical over 11 bases. With 3 bases clipped from V and 2 bases from J, the junction kept 4 bases outside the gene matches. The CDR3 sequence is 15 residues long. Germline loops: CDR1 SGHDT, CDR2 YYEEEE.

The rearrangement joins TRBV4-1 to TRBJ1-5, with TRBD1 matching 11 bases. V lost 1 base to trimming and J lost 4 bases; unmatched junction nucleotides: 6. The CDR3 extends over 17 amino acids. Per germline, CDR1 MGHRA and CDR2 YSYEKL. CDR3 sequence reads: CASSQGGTGGRNQPQHF. The CDR3, as DNA: TGCGCCAGCAGCCAAGGTGGGACAGGGGGTCGTAATCAGCCCCAGCATTTT.

The table lists this clonotype with many counts. The chain couples TRBV25-1 to TRBJ2-5; no clear D. Deletions cut 6 bases from V and 5 bases from J, with 16 bases between. Germline V gene lookup returns CDR1 MGHDK and CDR2 SYGVNS. This CDR3 has 14 residues. The CDR3 protein is CASSPKPTVETQYF. As DNA, the CDR3 is TGTGCCAGCAGCCCCAAACCCACGGTGGAGACCCAGTACTTC.

The chain couples TRBV6-2 or TRBV6-3 to TRBJ1-1; the D is unclear. In germline, CDR1 is MNHEY, CDR2 SVGEGT. This CDR3 is 14 amino acids long. Trimming took off 0 bases at V and 9 bases at J, with 14 bases between the two ends. CDR3 protein: CASSYSIGSTQAFF. The CDR3 DNA follows: TGTGCCAGCAGTTACTCGATTGGGAGCACACAAGCTTTCTTT.